The clone carrying this T cell receptor beta chain appeared once. TCRdb redid the calling of the RT-PCR reads with MiXCR, one entry per CDR3 protein. The sample has about 700,000 distinct CDR3 sequences; approximately 15% are singletons. V lost 1 base to trimming and J lost 6 bases; unmatched junction nucleotides: 4. Germline V CDR1 and CDR2: MNHNS, SASEGT. The CDR3 is 15 residues long. The source is a female donor in good health, serving as a healthy control. The V gene is TRBV6-1, the J gene TRBJ2-2; 8 nucleotides agree with TRBD1. Sequences were obtained from memory CD4+ T cells from blood. The DNA of the CDR3 is TGTGCCAGCAGTGAAGGGACAGGGTGGTCCGGGGAGCTGTTTTTT. Its translation is CASSEGTGWSGELFF.